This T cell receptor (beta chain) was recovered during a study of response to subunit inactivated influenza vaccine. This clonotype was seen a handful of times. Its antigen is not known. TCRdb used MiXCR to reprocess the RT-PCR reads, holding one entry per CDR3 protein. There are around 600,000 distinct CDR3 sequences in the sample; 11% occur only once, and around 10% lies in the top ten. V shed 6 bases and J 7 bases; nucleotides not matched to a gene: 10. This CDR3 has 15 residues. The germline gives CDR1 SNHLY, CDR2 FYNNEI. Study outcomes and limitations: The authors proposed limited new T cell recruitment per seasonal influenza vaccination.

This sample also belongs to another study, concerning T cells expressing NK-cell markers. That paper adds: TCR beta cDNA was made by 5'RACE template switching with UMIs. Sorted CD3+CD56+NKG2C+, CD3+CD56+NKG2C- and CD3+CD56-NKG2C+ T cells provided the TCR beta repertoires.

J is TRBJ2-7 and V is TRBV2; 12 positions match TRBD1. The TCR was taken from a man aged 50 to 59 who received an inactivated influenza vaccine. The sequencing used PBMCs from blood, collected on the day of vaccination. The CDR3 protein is CASRAPGQGAGEQYF. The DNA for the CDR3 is TGTGCCAGCAGGGCGCCGGGACAGGGGGCGGGTGAGCAGTACTTC. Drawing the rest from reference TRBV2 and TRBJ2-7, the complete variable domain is EPEVTQTPSHQVTQMGQEVILRCVPISNHLYFYWYRQILGQKVEFLVSFYNNEISEKSEIFDDQFSVERPDGSNFTLKIRSTKLEDSAMYFCASRAPGQGAGEQYFGPGTRLTVT.